The 5 T cell receptor beta chains listed next were all sequenced from one sample in a study of cytomegalovirus exposure and HLA in healthy donors (dated by TCRdb to the late 2010s). Library generation was performed with the immunoSEQ multiplex PCR assay. Held by TCRdb, this immuneACCESS table contains in-frame sequences only and omits some clones. Under half of the omission traces to an unresolved V gene where checked; the cause of the rest is unknown. The sample table records 110,000 or so clones; 86% of these occur just once. The ten largest clones take up about 5.3% of the sample. Sequences were obtained from PBMCs. The source is a man between 18 and 29 years old in good health and CMV-seronegative.

Only a few counts were recorded for this clone. This rearrangement joins TRBV6-6 to TRBJ1-4, with D tentatively TRBD1 (6 bases). CDR1 is MNHNY and CDR2 is SVGAGI in the germline V gene (reference sequence). This CDR3 has 16 residues. Trimming took off 1 base at V and 7 bases at J, with 16 bases between the two ends. CDR3 coding DNA: TGTGCCAGCAGTTACTTGAAGGACAGCAAGGGTGAAAAACTGTTTTTT. As protein: CASSYLKDSKGEKLFF.

This chain links TRBV9 with TRBJ2-1; D call uncertain. V gave up 0 bases and J gave up 5 bases, with 21 bases separating them. This CDR3 is 18 amino acids long. CDR1 and CDR2 from the germline V gene are SGDLS and YYNGEE. The CDR3 DNA reads TGTGCCAGCAGCGTAGGAGGCGGAGCGTCTCCCATCAACAATGAGCAGTTCTTC. Translation: CASSVGGGASPINNEQFF.

The chain is built from TRBV15 and TRBJ2-1; D is perhaps TRBD2 (5 bases). CDR1 and CDR2 (germline): LNHNV, YYDKDF (reference sequence). The CDR3 is 15 residues long. Trimming stripped 1 base from V and 6 bases from J, with 13 bases between. The CDR3 nucleotides read TGTGCCACCAGCAGAGTTAGGTCGGGGTCCAATGAGCAGTTCTTC. It yields the protein CATSRVRSGSNEQFF.

The V call is TRBV6-5, the J call TRBJ2-3; 10 bases align to TRBD1. The CDR3 loop spans 16 amino acids. Germline loops: CDR1 MNHEY, CDR2 SVGAGI. J gave up 1 base and V 4 bases, and 5 bases lay outside the gene matches. This CDR3 reads CASSLGQGFGTDTQYF. The CDR3 DNA is TGTGCCAGCAGTTTGGGACAGGGGTTCGGCACAGATACGCAGTATTTT.

The rearrangement links TRBV6-1 to TRBJ1-5; a possible D gene is TRBD1 (5 bases). Deletions cut 4 bases from V and 11 bases from J, with 12 bases between. The CDR3 runs to 12 residues. Germline CDR1 and CDR2: MNHNS and SASEGT. CDR3 loop: CASSAPSGTQHF. Here the CDR3 DNA reads TGTGCCAGCAGTGCACCCTCAGGGACCCAGCATTTT.